Listed below are T cell receptor beta chains from one sample, sequenced in a study of blood T cell repertoires in COVID-19. Libraries were prepared by immunoSEQ multiplex PCR; TCRdb keeps only in-frame clonotypes and omits some of them. The table has 170,000 or so clones, approximately 85% seen once. The sequenced material came from PBMCs or T cells enriched from blood (not recorded which). The receptors shown here come from a man in his forties who had recovered from COVID-19. The CDR3 runs from the conserved cysteine through the conserved F or W. A D gene is named only where the DNA matches it firmly. Clone size is given for some rows only: seen once, a few or many times, or a class if the clone is expanded.

d_gene	j_gene	abundance	v_gene	CDR3aa	CDR3nt
NA	TRBJ2-5	NA	TRBV12-3/TRBV12-4	CASSFGSRETQYF	TGTGCCAGCAGTTTCGGTAGTCGGGAGACCCAGTACTTC
TRBD1	TRBJ1-4	NA	TRBV27	CASGDRVNVGEKLFF	TGTGCCAGCGGGGACAGGGTGAACGTAGGAGAAAAACTGTTTTTT
NA	TRBJ1-1	NA	TRBV2	CASSETGNTEAFF	TGTGCCAGCAGTGAGACAGGGAACACTGAAGCTTTCTTT
NA	TRBJ1-4	NA	TRBV12-5	CASTVAIGQEKLFF	TGTGCCTCCACGGTCGCCATTGGGCAGGAAAAACTGTTTTTT
NA	TRBJ2-6	few	TRBV25-1	CASRSGGSSGANVLTF	TGTGCCAGCAGGTCTGGGGGCTCCTCTGGGGCCAACGTCCTGACTTTC
NA	TRBJ1-4	NA	TRBV11-2	CASSGENEKLFF	TGTGCCAGCAGCGGGGAGAATGAAAAACTGTTTTTT
TRBD1	TRBJ1-2	NA	TRBV19	CASTGQARNIGYTF	TGTGCCAGTACCGGACAGGCCCGAAATATCGGCTACACCTTC
NA	TRBJ2-7	NA	TRBV3-1/TRBV3-2	CASSLGTIWYEQYF	TGTGCCAGCAGCCTTGGCACGATCTGGTACGAGCAGTACTTC
TRBD1	TRBJ2-2	NA	TRBV18	CASSRPQGDTGELFF	TGTGCCAGCTCACGCCCCCAGGGGGACACCGGGGAGCTGTTTTTT
NA	TRBJ1-2	NA	TRBV27	CASSFAGSSGGYTF	TGTGCCAGCAGTTTTGCGGGGTCCAGTGGGGGCTACACCTTC
NA	TRBJ2-7	NA	TRBV7-8	CASSLAGGGYEQYF	TGTGCCAGCAGCTTAGCGGGAGGGGGCTACGAGCAGTACTTC
NA	TRBJ2-7	NA	TRBV30	CAGTGGVEEQYF	TGTGCCGGAACAGGGGGGGTTGAGGAGCAGTACTTC
NA	TRBJ1-2	NA	TRBV24-1	CATSERSYGYTF	TGTGCCACCAGTGAACGTAGCTATGGCTACACCTTC
TRBD1	TRBJ1-4	NA	TRBV28	CASSQGQATNEKLFF	TGTGCCAGCAGCCAGGGACAGGCAACTAATGAAAAACTGTTTTTT
TRBD2	TRBJ2-3	NA	TRBV5-1	CASRPLGLAELLTDTQYF	TGCGCCAGCAGACCCCTGGGACTAGCGGAGCTCCTCACAGATACGCAGTATTTT
NA	TRBJ2-1	NA	TRBV28	CASRTRAALKFF	TGTGCCAGCAGGACACGAGCCGCCCTTAAGTTCTTC
TRBD2	TRBJ2-1	NA	TRBV5-5	CASSPRLAGGPGNEQFF	TGTGCCAGCAGCCCTCGACTAGCGGGAGGGCCGGGGAATGAGCAGTTCTTC
NA	TRBJ2-7	NA	TRBV28	CASSLWTGSYEQYF	TGTGCCAGCAGTTTATGGACGGGTTCCTACGAGCAGTACTTC
TRBD1	TRBJ2-7	NA	TRBV30	CAWNEQGAVSYEQYF	TGTGCCTGGAATGAACAGGGGGCGGTTTCCTACGAGCAGTACTTC
TRBD1	TRBJ1-1	NA	TRBV19	CASSMWDSNVALGAFF	TGTGCCAGTAGTATGTGGGACAGCAACGTGGCCTTGGGAGCTTTCTTT
TRBD2	TRBJ2-3	NA	TRBV12-3/TRBV12-4	CASRAGLAGVKYF	TGTGCCAGCAGAGCGGGACTAGCGGGGGTGAAGTATTTT
NA	TRBJ1-3	NA	TRBV6-5	CASSYRGTENTIYF	TGTGCCAGCAGTTACCGGGGAACCGAAAACACCATATATTTT
TRBD2	TRBJ2-1	NA	TRBV7-2	CASSLYRGEVADEQFF	TGTGCCAGCAGCTTATACCGGGGGGAGGTGGCCGATGAGCAGTTCTTC
TRBD1	TRBJ2-5	NA	TRBV9	CASSVDGRGQETQYF	TGTGCCAGCAGCGTAGATGGCAGGGGGCAAGAGACCCAGTACTTC
NA	TRBJ1-5	NA	TRBV24-1	CATSGSDSFQPQHF	TGTGCCACCAGTGGTTCGGACAGCTTCCAGCCCCAGCATTTT
NA	TRBJ1-2	once	TRBV24-1	CATSDDYQAYGYTF	TGTGCCACCAGTGATGACTACCAAGCCTATGGCTACACCTTC
NA	TRBJ2-2	NA	TRBV11-2	CASTSGTGELFF	TGTGCCAGCACGTCGGGGACCGGGGAGCTGTTTTTT
NA	TRBJ1-4	NA	TRBV11-2	CASSLGGGPNEKLFF	TGTGCCAGCAGCTTAGGAGGGGGACCTAATGAAAAACTGTTTTTT
TRBD1	TRBJ1-4	NA	TRBV28	CASSLTGRSEKLFF	TGTGCCAGCAGTCTGACAGGGAGGAGTGAAAAACTGTTTTTT
NA	TRBJ1-1	once	TRBV5-1	CASSDTTGENTEAFF	TGCGCCAGCAGCGATACTACAGGAGAGAACACTGAAGCTTTCTTT
NA	TRBJ2-7	many	TRBV20-1	CSASLSGDEQYF	TGCAGTGCTAGTCTCTCCGGGGACGAGCAGTACTTC
TRBD1	TRBJ1-2	NA	TRBV11-2	CASSPQGGGYTF	TGTGCCAGCAGCCCCCAGGGGGGCGGCTACACCTTC
TRBD1	TRBJ2-7	NA	TRBV7-2	CASSSGQGRYEQYF	TGTGCCAGCAGCTCCGGACAGGGGAGGTACGAGCAGTACTTC
NA	TRBJ2-2	NA	TRBV9	CASSAMGEATGELFF	TGTGCCAGCAGCGCAATGGGAGAAGCGACCGGGGAGCTGTTTTTT
NA	TRBJ1-1	NA	TRBV11-3	CASSAGEARAFF	TGTGCCAGCAGCGCGGGAGAGGCTAGAGCTTTCTTT
NA	TRBJ1-1	NA	TRBV30	CAWSVAGATEAFF	TGTGCCTGGAGTGTAGCGGGGGCCACTGAAGCTTTCTTT
TRBD1	TRBJ1-1	NA	TRBV7-2	CASSNAGGKAFF	TGTGCCAGCAGCAACGCAGGGGGCAAAGCTTTCTTT
NA	TRBJ1-3	NA	TRBV24-1	CATSCGGLKAGNTIYF	TGTGCCACCAGTTGCGGGGGATTAAAGGCAGGAAACACCATATATTTT
NA	TRBJ1-5	NA	TRBV15	CATSRATGAWEPQHF	TGTGCCACCAGCAGAGCTACAGGAGCCTGGGAGCCCCAGCATTTT
NA	TRBJ1-2	NA	TRBV21-1	CASSCSWAGRMRGLYGYTF	TGTGCCAGCAGCTGCTCCTGGGCAGGCCGCATGAGGGGACTCTATGGCTACACCTTC
NA	TRBJ1-1	NA	TRBV28	CASRPGVTEAFF	TGTGCCAGCAGGCCCGGGGTCACTGAAGCTTTCTTT
TRBD1	TRBJ2-1	NA	TRBV7-3	CASSLASGTGNEQFF	TGTGCCAGCAGCTTAGCATCCGGGACAGGGAATGAGCAGTTCTTC
TRBD1	TRBJ1-2	NA	TRBV27	CASSVQGSYGYTF	TGTGCCAGCAGTGTACAGGGGAGCTATGGCTACACCTTC
NA	TRBJ1-2	NA	TRBV6-5	CASSYSPRGGVQGYTF	TGTGCCAGCAGTTATAGCCCGCGGGGGGGTGTACAGGGCTACACCTTC
TRBD2	TRBJ2-7	NA	TRBV3-1/TRBV3-2	CASSQGLAVGYEQYF	TGTGCCAGCAGCCAAGGACTAGCGGTGGGGTACGAGCAGTACTTC
TRBD1	TRBJ1-1	NA	TRBV7-3	CASSDSGTGRNTEAFF	TGTGCCAGCAGCGACTCCGGGACAGGGAGGAACACTGAAGCTTTCTTT
NA	TRBJ1-1	NA	TRBV28	CASPPIPAVANTEAFF	TGTGCCAGCCCGCCTATCCCCGCGGTTGCGAACACTGAAGCTTTCTTT
NA	TRBJ2-5	NA	TRBV21-1	CASPTSGIPPRETQYF	TGTGCCAGCCCTACTAGCGGGATCCCCCCGAGGGAGACCCAGTACTTC
TRBD1	TRBJ1-2	NA	TRBV15	CATSRGQGSGGYTF	TGTGCCACCAGCAGAGGACAGGGAAGTGGTGGCTACACCTTC
TRBD1	TRBJ1-2	NA	TRBV6-5	CASRPGQGYGYTF	TGTGCCAGCAGACCCGGACAGGGGTATGGCTACACCTTC
NA	TRBJ1-3	once	TRBV6-5	CASSRQQGHTIYF	TGTGCCAGCAGCAGACAGCAAGGACACACCATATATTTT
TRBD2	TRBJ2-3	NA	TRBV5-4	CASSGGVAGEDTQYF	TGTGCCAGCAGCGGGGGGGTAGCGGGAGAGGATACGCAGTATTTT